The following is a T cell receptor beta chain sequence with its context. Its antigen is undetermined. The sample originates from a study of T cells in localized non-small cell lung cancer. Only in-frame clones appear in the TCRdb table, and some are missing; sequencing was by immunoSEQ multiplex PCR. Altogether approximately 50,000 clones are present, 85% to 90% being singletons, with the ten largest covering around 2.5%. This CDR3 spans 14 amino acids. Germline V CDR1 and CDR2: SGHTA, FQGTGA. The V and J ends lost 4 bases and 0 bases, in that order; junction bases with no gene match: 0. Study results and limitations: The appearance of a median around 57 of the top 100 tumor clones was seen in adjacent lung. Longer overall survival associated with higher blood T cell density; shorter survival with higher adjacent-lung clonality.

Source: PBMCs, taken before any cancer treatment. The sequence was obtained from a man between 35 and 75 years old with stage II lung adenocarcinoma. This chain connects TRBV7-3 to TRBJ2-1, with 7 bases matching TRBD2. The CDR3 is CASSSGGSYNEQFF. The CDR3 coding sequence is TGTGCCAGCAGCTCGGGGGGCTCCTACAATGAGCAGTTCTTC.